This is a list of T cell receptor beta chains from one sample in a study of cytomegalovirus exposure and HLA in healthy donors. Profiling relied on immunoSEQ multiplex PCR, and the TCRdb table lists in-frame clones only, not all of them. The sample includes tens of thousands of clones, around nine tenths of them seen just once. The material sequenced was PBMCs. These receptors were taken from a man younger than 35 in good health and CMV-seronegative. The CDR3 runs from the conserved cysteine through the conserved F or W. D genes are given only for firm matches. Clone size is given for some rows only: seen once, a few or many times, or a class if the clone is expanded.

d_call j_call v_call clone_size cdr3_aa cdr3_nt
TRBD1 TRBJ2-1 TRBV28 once CASEWRQGSATFF TGTGCCAGCGAGTGGCGACAGGGTTCGGCAACGTTCTTC
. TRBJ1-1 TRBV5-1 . CASSRSKEDTEAFF TGCGCCAGCAGCCGTAGCAAGGAGGACACTGAAGCTTTCTTT
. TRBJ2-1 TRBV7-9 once CASSLTLGSNEQFF TGTGCCAGCAGCTTGACACTAGGTAGCAATGAGCAGTTCTTC
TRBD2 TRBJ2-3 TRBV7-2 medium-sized CASSPGTSRADTQYF TGTGCCAGCAGCCCCGGGACTAGCCGCGCAGATACGCAGTATTTT
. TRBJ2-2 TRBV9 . CASSVAVGELFF TGTGCCAGCAGCGTAGCCGTCGGGGAGCTGTTTTTT
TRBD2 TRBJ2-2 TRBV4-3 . CASSQVSGGYQAGELFF TGCGCCAGCAGCCAAGTCTCGGGAGGCTATCAAGCCGGGGAGCTGTTTTTT
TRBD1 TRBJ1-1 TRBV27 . CASSAGQLTEAFF TGTGCCAGCAGTGCGGGACAGCTCACTGAAGCTTTCTTT
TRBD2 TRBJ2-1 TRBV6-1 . CASSEASSGSNEQFF TGTGCCAGCAGTGAAGCGTCTAGCGGGAGTAATGAGCAGTTCTTC
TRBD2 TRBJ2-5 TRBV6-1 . CASSDLTGGPETQYF TGTGCCAGCAGTGATTTGACGGGAGGTCCAGAGACCCAGTACTTC
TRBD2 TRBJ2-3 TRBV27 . CASSPRRLAASTDTQYF TGTGCCAGCAGTCCACGACGACTAGCAGCTAGCACAGATACGCAGTATTTT